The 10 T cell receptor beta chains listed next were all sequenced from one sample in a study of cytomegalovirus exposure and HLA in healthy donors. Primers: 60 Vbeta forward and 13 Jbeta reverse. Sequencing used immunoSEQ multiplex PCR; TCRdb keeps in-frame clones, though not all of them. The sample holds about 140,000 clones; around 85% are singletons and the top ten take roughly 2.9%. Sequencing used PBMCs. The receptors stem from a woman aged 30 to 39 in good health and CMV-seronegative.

The DNA for the CDR3 is TGTGCCAGCAGCTACCCCCTAGCGGGGGGCTACGAGCAGTACTTC. Protein sequence: CASSYPLAGGYEQYF. The chain links TRBV11-2 to TRBJ2-7; TRBD2 aligns across 11 bases. The length of the CDR3 is 15 residues. V lost 4 bases and J lost 3; bases outside the gene matches: 5. Germline lookup yields CDR1 SGHAT and CDR2 FQNNGV. Full variable domain (outside the CDR3, taken from reference TRBV11-2 and TRBJ2-7): EAGVAQSPRYKIIEKRQSVAFWCNPISGHATLYWYQQILGQGPKLLIQFQNNGVVDDSQLPKDRFSAERLKGVDSTLKIQPAKLEDSAVYLCASSYPLAGGYEQYFGPGTRLTVT.

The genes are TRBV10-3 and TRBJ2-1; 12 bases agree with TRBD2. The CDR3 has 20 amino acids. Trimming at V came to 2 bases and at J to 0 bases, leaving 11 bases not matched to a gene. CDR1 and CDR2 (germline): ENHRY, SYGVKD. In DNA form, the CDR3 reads TGTGCCATCAGTGAGCACAGACTAGCGGGGGCCATGAGCTCCTACAATGAGCAGTTCTTC. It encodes CAISEHRLAGAMSSYNEQFF.

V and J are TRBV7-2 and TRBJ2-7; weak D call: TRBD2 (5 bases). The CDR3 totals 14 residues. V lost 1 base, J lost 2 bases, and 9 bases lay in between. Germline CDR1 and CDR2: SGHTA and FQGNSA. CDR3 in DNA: TGTGCCAGCAGCTTAGAAAAGGGAGCCTACGAGCAGTACTTC. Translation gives CASSLEKGAYEQYF.

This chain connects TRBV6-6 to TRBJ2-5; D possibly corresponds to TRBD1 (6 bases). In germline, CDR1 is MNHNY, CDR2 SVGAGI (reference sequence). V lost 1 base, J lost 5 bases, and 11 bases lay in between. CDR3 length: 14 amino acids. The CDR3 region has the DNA TGTGCCAGCAGTTACTTACAGGGCCGGGAGACCCAGTACTTC. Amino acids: CASSYLQGRETQYF.

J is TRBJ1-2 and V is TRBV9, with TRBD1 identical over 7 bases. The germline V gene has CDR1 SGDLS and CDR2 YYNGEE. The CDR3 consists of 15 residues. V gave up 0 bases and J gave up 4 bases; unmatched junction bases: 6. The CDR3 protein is CASSVAGTASYGYTF. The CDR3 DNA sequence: TGTGCCAGCAGCGTAGCTGGGACAGCCTCCTATGGCTACACCTTC.

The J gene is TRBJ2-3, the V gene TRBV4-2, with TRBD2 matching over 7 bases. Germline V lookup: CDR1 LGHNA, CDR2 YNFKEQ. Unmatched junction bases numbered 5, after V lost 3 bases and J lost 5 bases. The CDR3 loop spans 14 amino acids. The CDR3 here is CASSQEVAGDTQYF. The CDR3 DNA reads TGTGCCAGCAGCCAGGAAGTAGCGGGAGATACGCAGTATTTT.

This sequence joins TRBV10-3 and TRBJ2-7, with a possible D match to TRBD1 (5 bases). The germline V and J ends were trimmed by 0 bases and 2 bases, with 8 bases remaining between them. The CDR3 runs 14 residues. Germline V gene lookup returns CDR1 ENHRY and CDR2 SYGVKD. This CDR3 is CAISESTRAYEQYF. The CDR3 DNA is TGTGCCATCAGTGAGTCGACCAGGGCCTACGAGCAGTACTTC.

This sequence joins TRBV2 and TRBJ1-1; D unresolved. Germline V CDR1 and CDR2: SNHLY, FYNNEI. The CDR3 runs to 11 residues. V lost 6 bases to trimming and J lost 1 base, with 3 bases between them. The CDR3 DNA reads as TGTGCCAGCAGACAGAACACTGAAGCTTTCTTT. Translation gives CASRQNTEAFF.

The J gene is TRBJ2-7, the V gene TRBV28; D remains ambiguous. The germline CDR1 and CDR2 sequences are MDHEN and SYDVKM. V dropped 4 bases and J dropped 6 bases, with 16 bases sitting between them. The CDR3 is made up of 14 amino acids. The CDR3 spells CASSSPTSRGEQYF. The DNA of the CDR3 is TGTGCCAGCAGTTCCCCAACCTCTAGAGGCGAGCAGTACTTC.

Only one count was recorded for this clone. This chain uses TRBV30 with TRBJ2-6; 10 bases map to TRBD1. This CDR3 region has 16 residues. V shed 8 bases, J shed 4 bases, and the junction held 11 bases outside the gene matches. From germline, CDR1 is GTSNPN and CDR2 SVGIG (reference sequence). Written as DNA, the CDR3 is TGTGCCGGACGGGACAGGGGAAAAGGAGGGGCCAACGTCCTGACTTTC. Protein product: CAGRDRGKGGANVLTF. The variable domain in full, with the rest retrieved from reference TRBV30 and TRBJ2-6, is SQTIHQWPATLVQPVGSPLSLECTVEGTSNPNLYWYRQAAGRGLQLLFYSVGIGQISSEVPQNLSASRPQDRQFILSSKKLLLSDSGFYLCAGRDRGKGGANVLTFGAGSRLTVL.